Below are 26 T cell receptor beta chains sequenced from a single sample in a study of T-cell memory formation after mild COVID-19. In TCRdb, the 5' RACE reads were re-called with MiXCR into one record per CDR3 protein. The table shows 100,000 to 130,000 distinct CDR3 sequences, with 13% to 15% occurring only once. Material for sequencing was PBMCs or a T cell subset sorted from them (not recorded which). These receptors were taken from a man in his late teens or twenties who had mild COVID-19 (a few samples of this study predate the infection). Cell type and time point are not known.

There are a few counts of this clonotype. V gene TRBV4-1 combines with J gene TRBJ2-7; weak D call: TRBD1 (6 bases). This CDR3 is built from 14 residues. V was clipped by 0 bases and J by 4 bases, with 10 bases between them. Germline V CDR1 and CDR2: MGHRA, YSYEKL. CDR3 residues: CASSQDWGPYEQYF. In DNA form, the CDR3 reads TGCGCCAGCAGCCAAGATTGGGGGCCATACGAGCAGTACTTC.

This clonotype was observed a handful of times. The rearrangement uses TRBV6-2 or TRBV6-3 and TRBJ2-7, with D hard to call. Trimming left V 2 bases short and J 4 bases short, with 9 bases between. The CDR3 runs 13 residues. CDR1 MNHEY and CDR2 SVGEGT come from the germline V gene. The CDR3 bases are TGTGCCAGCAGTTACGGTAGGGAATACGAGCAGTACGTC. Its protein product is CASSYGREYEQYV.

V and J are TRBV19 and TRBJ1-1; tentatively, D is TRBD1 (6 bases). Deletions cut 1 base from V and 4 bases from J, with 13 bases between. The CDR3 covers 15 residues. The germline CDR1 and CDR2 sequences are LNHDA and SQIVND (reference sequence). CDR3 loop: CASSIAPQGGTEAFF. The CDR3 nucleotides are TGTGCCAGTAGTATAGCCCCCCAAGGGGGCACTGAAGCTTTCTTT.

The J gene is TRBJ2-3, the V gene TRBV10-3; 10 bases line up with TRBD1. The germline gives CDR1 ENHRY, CDR2 SYGVKD. The trim removed 10 bases at V and 6 bases at J, leaving 10 bases unmatched. The CDR3 extends over 14 amino acids. CDR3 in DNA: TGTGCCACAACCGGACAGGGGGAGGAGGATACGCAGTATTTT. This gives the protein CATTGQGEEDTQYF.

The sample holds a few counts of this clonotype. V gene TRBV9 combines with J gene TRBJ2-3; tentatively, D is TRBD2 (6 bases). The CDR3 length is 15 residues. Germline V gene sequence: CDR1 SGDLS, CDR2 YYNGEE. Trimming shortened V by 0 bases and J by 5 bases, and 13 bases separated the two germline ends. The CDR3 region has the DNA TGTGCCAGCAGCGTAGGTGCAGGGACTGGAGATACGCAGTATTTT. Encoded protein: CASSVGAGTGDTQYF. The entire variable domain, with the rest obtained from reference TRBV9 and TRBJ2-3, is as follows: DSGVTQTPKHLITATGQRVTLRCSPRSGDLSVYWYQQSLDQGLQFLIQYYNGEERAKGNILERFSAQQFPDLHSELNLSSLELGDSALYFCASSVGAGTGDTQYFGPGTRLTVL.

There are a few counts of this clonotype. The J gene is TRBJ2-2, the V gene TRBV9, with TRBD2 identical over 8 bases. Germline V lookup: CDR1 SGDLS, CDR2 YYNGEE. J lost 6 bases, V lost 1 base, and 5 bases had no gene match. There are 15 residues in the CDR3. In DNA form, the CDR3 reads TGTGCCAGCAGCGTACGGGGGGGCCCCCCCGGGGAGCTGTTTTTT. Encoded protein: CASSVRGGPPGELFF.

This clonotype was recorded a few times. The chain has TRBV29-1 and TRBJ1-2; no firm D call. Germline V gives CDR1 SQVTM, CDR2 ANQGSEA. This CDR3 spans 15 amino acids. Trimming took off 6 bases at V and 7 bases at J, with 24 bases between the two ends. CDR3 in amino acids: CSVGFGEKIMGGYTF. CDR3 nucleotides: TGCAGCGTGGGGTTCGGGGAGAAAATTATGGGTGGCTACACCTTC.

The rearrangement uses TRBV6-5 and TRBJ2-1; 7 positions match TRBD2. Trimming at V came to 8 bases and at J to 1 base, leaving 2 bases not matched to a gene. The CDR3 is made up of 13 amino acids. Germline values: CDR1 MNHEY, CDR2 SVGAGI. For the CDR3, the DNA is TGTGCCAGCCAGGGAGGGTCCTACAATGAGCAGTTCTTC. Amino acids: CASQGGSYNEQFF.

This clonotype has a handful of counts. The V call is TRBV28, the J call TRBJ1-3, with 8 bases fitting TRBD1. CDR1 and CDR2 from the germline V gene are MDHEN and SYDVKM. This CDR3 has 16 residues. J was trimmed by 2 bases and V by 3 bases; bases with no gene match: 6. The CDR3 protein is CASSLTQGAPGNTIYF. CDR3 nucleotides: TGTGCCAGCAGTTTGACGCAGGGGGCGCCTGGAAACACCATATATTTT.

This clonotype has only a few counts. The V call is TRBV6-4, the J call TRBJ2-2, with 7 bases that match TRBD2. This CDR3 contains 16 residues. Per germline, CDR1 MRHNA and CDR2 SNTAGT. The trim removed 0 bases at V and 4 bases at J, leaving 5 bases unmatched. CDR3 coding DNA: TGTGCCAGCAGTGACTCGAGTGGGGGGGGCACCGGGGAGCTGTTTTTT. Translating it yields CASSDSSGGGTGELFF.

The CDR3 sequence is CASTPGTSGGAYETQYF. The CDR3 coding sequence is TGTGCCAGTACGCCCGGGACTAGCGGGGGGGCCTACGAGACCCAGTACTTC. The chain links TRBV7-9 to TRBJ2-5; TRBD2 matches 16 bases. CDR3 size: 17 residues. The V segment lost 9 bases and the J segment 5 bases; nucleotides outside the gene matches: 12. The germline CDR1 and CDR2 sequences are SEHNR and FQNEAQ (reference sequence).

This clonotype has just a few counts. The chain links TRBV7-8 to TRBJ1-1, with 10 bases that match TRBD1. V dropped 1 base and J dropped 5; count of bases not matched to a gene: 7. The CDR3 is made up of 16 amino acids. Germline CDR1 is SGHVS and CDR2 is FQNEAQ. The DNA for the CDR3 is TGTGCCAGCAGCTTAGAGGGCTGGACAGGGGGAACTGAAGCTTTCTTT. This sequence encodes CASSLEGWTGGTEAFF. The full variable domain, with the rest looked up from reference TRBV7-8 and TRBJ1-1, is GAGVSQSPRYKVAKRGQDVALRCDPISGHVSLFWYQQALGQGPEFLTYFQNEAQLDKSGLPSDRFFAERPEGSVSTLKIQRTQQEDSAVYLCASSLEGWTGGTEAFFGQGTRLTVV.

This clonotype was seen a few times. V gene TRBV28 combines with J gene TRBJ2-1, with D possibly being TRBD1 or TRBD2 (5 bases each). V lost 5 bases, J lost 9 bases, and 17 bases lay in between. CDR1 is MDHEN, CDR2 SYDVKM, per germline. The CDR3 length is 14 residues. This chain's CDR3 is CASSGLGTAGEQFF. DNA of the CDR3: TGTGCCAGCAGTGGCCTCGGGACGGCGGGTGAGCAGTTCTTC.

V is TRBV4-1 and J is TRBJ2-3, with 7 bases aligning to TRBD2. Germline V CDR1 and CDR2: MGHRA, YSYEKL. The V gene end was trimmed by 4 bases and the J gene end by 5 bases; junction bases not matched to a gene: 6. CDR3 length: 14 residues. CDR3 DNA: TGCGCCAGCAGCCTGACTAGCTGGGGAGATACGCAGTATTTT. It is translated as CASSLTSWGDTQYF.

This clonotype was picked up a small number of times. The chain combines TRBV7-6 with TRBJ2-7; 8 positions match TRBD2. V lost 5 bases and J lost 2; bases outside the gene matches: 11. This CDR3 has 16 amino acids. Germline V gene data show CDR1 as SGHVS and CDR2 as FNYEAQ. The CDR3 protein is CASSPEGRGETYEQYV. The CDR3 DNA follows: TGTGCCAGCAGCCCAGAGGGGCGGGGGGAAACCTACGAGCAGTACGTC.

In this sample, this clonotype turned up a few times. The V call is TRBV29-1, the J call TRBJ1-3; no reliable D call. With 1 base removed from V and 0 bases from J, the gap between germline ends came to 7 bases. This CDR3 has 14 residues. CDR1 SQVTM and CDR2 ANQGSEA come from the germline V gene. CDR3 in DNA: TGCAGCGTTGAAGGGATGCACTCTGGAAACACCATATATTTT. Its translation is CSVEGMHSGNTIYF.

The CDR3, as DNA: TGTGCCAGCAGCCTAACGGATACGTCCGGGGAGCTGTTTTTT. It encodes CASSLTDTSGELFF. The chain recombines TRBV4-2 with TRBJ2-2; no firm D call. Trimming pared 4 bases from V and 6 bases from J, leaving 12 bases between. The germline CDR1 and CDR2 sequences are LGHNA and YNFKEQ. The CDR3 spans 14 residues.

The table lists this clonotype with many counts. The chain is built from TRBV6-6 and TRBJ1-3; D ambiguous. V was shortened by 2 bases and J by 2 bases, with 7 bases between the two germline ends. CDR3 length: 14 amino acids. CDR1 and CDR2 from the germline V gene are MNHNY and SVGAGI (reference sequence). For the CDR3, the DNA is TGTGCCAGCAGTTACCTCACAGCTGGAAACACCATATATTTT. Protein product: CASSYLTAGNTIYF.

Ten or more counts support this clonotype. J is TRBJ2-7 and V is TRBV12-3 or TRBV12-4; D gene ambiguous. The CDR3 length is 13 residues. With 1 base removed from V and 2 bases from J, the gap between germline ends came to 6 bases. Here the CDR3 DNA reads TGTGCCAGCAGTTTAGTCAGTACCTACGAGCAGTACTTC. Encoded protein: CASSLVSTYEQYF.

The rearrangement uses TRBV7-9 and TRBJ2-1; tentative D call: TRBD1 (5 bases). There are 17 residues in the CDR3. Germline CDR1 is SEHNR and CDR2 is FQNEAQ (reference sequence). Trimming removed 5 bases from V and 2 bases from J, with 19 bases in between. CDR3 amino acids: CASSPRGPQRAYNEQFF. Written as DNA, the CDR3 is TGTGCCAGCAGCCCTAGGGGTCCACAGCGCGCCTACAATGAGCAGTTCTTC.

This clonotype was detected only a few times. This chain joins TRBV7-3 and TRBJ2-1; 7 bases line up with TRBD1. The length of the CDR3 is 13 residues. The germline V gene encodes CDR1 SGHTA and CDR2 FQGTGA. V lost 2 bases to trimming and J lost 6 bases; unmatched junction nucleotides: 1. The CDR3 region has the DNA TGTGCCAGCAGCTTATACAGGGGCAATGAGCAGTTCTTC. Translating it yields CASSLYRGNEQFF.

The chain joins TRBV12-3 or TRBV12-4 to TRBJ1-1; 7 bases map to TRBD1. CDR3 size: 14 residues. After removal of 5 bases from V and 4 bases from J, the junction contained 7 bases not matched to a gene. The chain's CDR3 is CASSATGAATEAFF. The CDR3, as DNA: TGTGCCAGCAGTGCAACAGGGGCCGCCACTGAAGCTTTCTTT.

The chain has TRBV29-1 and TRBJ2-7, with D uncertain. The CDR3 loop spans 12 amino acids. Germline V CDR1 and CDR2: SQVTM, ANQGSEA. V dropped 3 bases and J dropped 4 bases, with 10 bases sitting between them. CDR3 amino acids: CSVESLWYEQYV. The CDR3 DNA is TGCAGCGTTGAGTCCCTTTGGTACGAGCAGTACGTC.

V is TRBV28 and J is TRBJ2-7; TRBD1 or TRBD2 may be the D gene (5 bases each). The CDR3 consists of 17 residues. V was cut by 5 bases and J by 1 base, with 21 bases left in between. Per germline, CDR1 MDHEN and CDR2 SYDVKM. In DNA form, the CDR3 reads TGTGCCAGCAGTCCACCCCCCGTGGGGGTGAGGTCCTACGAGCAGTACTTC. Its translation: CASSPPPVGVRSYEQYF.

This clonotype was seen only a few times. The rearrangement joins TRBV27 to TRBJ2-2; D unresolved. V lost 5 bases and J lost 2, with 9 bases in between. The CDR3 runs to 14 residues. The germline gives CDR1 MNHEY, CDR2 SMNVEV (reference sequence). CDR3 protein: CASSALSNTGELFF. CDR3 DNA: TGTGCCAGCAGTGCGCTCAGCAACACCGGGGAGCTGTTTTTT.

The V gene is TRBV23-1, the J gene TRBJ2-7; no definite D call. TRBV23-1 qualifies as an ORF whose function is uncertain. V lost 5 bases to trimming and J lost 2 bases, with 7 bases between them. The CDR3 loop spans 12 amino acids. The CDR3 is CASSSSAYEQYV. In nucleotides, the CDR3 is TGCGCCAGCAGTTCTAGTGCCTACGAGCAGTACGTC.